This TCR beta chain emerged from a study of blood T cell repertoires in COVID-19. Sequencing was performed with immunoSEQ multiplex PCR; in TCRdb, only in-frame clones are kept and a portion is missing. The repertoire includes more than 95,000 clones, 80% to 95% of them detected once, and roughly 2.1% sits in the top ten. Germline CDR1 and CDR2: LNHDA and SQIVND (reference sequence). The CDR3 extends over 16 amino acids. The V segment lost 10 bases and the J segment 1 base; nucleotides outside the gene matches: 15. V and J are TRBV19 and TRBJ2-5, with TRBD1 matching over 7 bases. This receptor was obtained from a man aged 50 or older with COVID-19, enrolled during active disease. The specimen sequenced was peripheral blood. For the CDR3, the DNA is TGTGCCACCAAACCCCGGGACAGCAGGGCCCAAGAGACCCAGTACTTC. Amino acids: CATKPRDSRAQETQYF.